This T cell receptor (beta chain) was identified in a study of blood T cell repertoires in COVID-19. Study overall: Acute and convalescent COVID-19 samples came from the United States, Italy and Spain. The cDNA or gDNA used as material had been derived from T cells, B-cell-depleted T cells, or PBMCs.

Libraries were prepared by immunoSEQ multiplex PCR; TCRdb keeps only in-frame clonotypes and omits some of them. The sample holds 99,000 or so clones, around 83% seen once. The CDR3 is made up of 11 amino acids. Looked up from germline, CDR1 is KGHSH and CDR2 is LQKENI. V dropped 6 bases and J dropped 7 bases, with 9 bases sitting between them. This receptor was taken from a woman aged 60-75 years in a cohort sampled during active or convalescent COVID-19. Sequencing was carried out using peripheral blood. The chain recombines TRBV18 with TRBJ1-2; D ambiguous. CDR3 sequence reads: CASSPSIGYTF. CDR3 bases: TGTGCCAGCTCGCCCTCTATTGGCTACACCTTC.